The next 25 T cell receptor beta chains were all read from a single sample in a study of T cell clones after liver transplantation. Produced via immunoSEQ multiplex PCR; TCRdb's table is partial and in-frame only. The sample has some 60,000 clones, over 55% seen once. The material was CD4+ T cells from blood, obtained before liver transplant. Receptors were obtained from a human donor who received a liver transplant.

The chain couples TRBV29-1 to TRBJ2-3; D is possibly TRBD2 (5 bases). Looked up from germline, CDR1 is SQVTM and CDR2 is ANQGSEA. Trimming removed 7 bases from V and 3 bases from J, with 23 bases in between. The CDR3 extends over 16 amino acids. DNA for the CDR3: TGCAGCGCCGGAGGCGGTGCATCGGCACGGACAGATACGCAGTATTTT. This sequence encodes CSAGGGASARTDTQYF.

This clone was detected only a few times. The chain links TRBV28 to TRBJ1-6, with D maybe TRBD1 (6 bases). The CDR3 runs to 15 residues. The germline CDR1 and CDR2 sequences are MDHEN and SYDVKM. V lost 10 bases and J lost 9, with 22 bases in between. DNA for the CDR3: TGTGCCACCCACGGAAGAACAGGGTCGTCTTCACCCCTCCACTTT. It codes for CATHGRTGSSSPLHF.

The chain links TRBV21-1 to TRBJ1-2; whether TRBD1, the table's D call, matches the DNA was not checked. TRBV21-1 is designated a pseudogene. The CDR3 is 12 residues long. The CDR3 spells CASGTSGYGYTF. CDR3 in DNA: TGTGCCAGCGGGACATCAGGTTATGGCTACACCTTC.

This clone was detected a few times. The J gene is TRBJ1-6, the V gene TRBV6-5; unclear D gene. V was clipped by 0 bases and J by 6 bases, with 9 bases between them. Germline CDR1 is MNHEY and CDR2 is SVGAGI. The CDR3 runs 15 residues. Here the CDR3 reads CASSYSKLANSPLHF. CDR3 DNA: TGTGCCAGCAGTTACTCGAAGTTGGCTAATTCACCCCTCCACTTT.

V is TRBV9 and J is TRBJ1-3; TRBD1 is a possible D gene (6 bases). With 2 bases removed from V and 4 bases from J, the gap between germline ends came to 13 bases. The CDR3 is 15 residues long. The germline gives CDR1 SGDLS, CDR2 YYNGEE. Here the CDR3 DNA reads TGTGCCAGCAGCGTCGGGCAGGGGCACGGAAACACCATATATTTT. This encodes CASSVGQGHGNTIYF.

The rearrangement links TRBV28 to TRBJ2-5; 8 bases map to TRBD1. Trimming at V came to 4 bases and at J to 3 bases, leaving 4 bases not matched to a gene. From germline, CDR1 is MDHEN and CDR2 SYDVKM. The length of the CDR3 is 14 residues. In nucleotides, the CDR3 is TGTGCCAGCAGTTCCGACAGGGGCAAAGAGACCCAGTACTTC. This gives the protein CASSSDRGKETQYF.

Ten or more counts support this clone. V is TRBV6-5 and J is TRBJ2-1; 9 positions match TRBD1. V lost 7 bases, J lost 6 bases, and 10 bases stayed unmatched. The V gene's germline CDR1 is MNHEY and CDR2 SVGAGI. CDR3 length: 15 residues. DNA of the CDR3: TGTGCCAGCAACCGCGGACAGGGGAATATCAATGAGCAGTTCTTC. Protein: CASNRGQGNINEQFF.

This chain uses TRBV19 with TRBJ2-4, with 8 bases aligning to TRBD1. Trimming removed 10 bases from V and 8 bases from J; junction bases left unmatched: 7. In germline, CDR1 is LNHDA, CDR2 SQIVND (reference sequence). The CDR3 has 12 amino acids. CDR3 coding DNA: TGTGCCACGGGGCAGGGGGCGCACATTCAGTACTTC. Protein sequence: CATGQGAHIQYF.

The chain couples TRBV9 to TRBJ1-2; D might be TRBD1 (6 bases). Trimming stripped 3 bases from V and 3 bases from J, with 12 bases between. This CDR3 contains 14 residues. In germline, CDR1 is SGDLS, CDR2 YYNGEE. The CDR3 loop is CASSGGGRDYGYTF. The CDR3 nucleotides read TGTGCCAGCAGCGGGGGGGGCAGGGACTATGGCTACACCTTC.

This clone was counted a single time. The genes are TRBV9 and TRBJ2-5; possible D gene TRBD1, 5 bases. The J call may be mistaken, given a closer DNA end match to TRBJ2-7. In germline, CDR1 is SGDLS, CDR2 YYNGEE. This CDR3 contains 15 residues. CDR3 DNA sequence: TGTGCCAGCAGCGTAGCTCCGGACATCTTCGGCGAGCAGTACTTC. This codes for CASSVAPDIFGEQYF.

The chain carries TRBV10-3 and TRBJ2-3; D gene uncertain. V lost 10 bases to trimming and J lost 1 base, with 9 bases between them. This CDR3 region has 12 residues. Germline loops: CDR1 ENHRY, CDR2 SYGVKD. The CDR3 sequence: CATTGGTDTQYF. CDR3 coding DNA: TGTGCCACCACCGGAGGCACAGATACGCAGTATTTT.

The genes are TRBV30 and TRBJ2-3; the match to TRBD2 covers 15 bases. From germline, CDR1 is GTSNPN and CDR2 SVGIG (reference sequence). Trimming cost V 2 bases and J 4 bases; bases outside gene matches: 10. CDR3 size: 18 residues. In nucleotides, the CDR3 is TGTGCCTGGAGTTCCCTCGGACTAGCGGGGGGGCTGTCAGATACGCAGTATTTT. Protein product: CAWSSLGLAGGLSDTQYF.

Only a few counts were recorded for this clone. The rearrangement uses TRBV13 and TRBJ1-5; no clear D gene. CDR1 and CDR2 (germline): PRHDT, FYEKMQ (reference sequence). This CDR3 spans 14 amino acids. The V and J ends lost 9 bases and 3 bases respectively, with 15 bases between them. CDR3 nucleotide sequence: TGTGCCAGTGCCTCGGTACAGAACAATCAGCCCCAGCATTTT. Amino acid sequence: CASASVQNNQPQHF.

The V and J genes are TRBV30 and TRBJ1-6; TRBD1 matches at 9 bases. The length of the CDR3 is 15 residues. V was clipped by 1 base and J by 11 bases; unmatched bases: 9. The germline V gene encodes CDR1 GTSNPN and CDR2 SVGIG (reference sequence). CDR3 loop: CAWSATRTGEAPLHF. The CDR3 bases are TGTGCCTGGAGTGCTACCCGGACAGGGGAGGCACCCCTCCACTTT.

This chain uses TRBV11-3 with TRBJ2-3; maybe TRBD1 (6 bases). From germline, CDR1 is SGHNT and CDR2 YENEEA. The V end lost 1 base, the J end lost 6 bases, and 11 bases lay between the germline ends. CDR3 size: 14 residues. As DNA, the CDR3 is TGTGCCAGCAGCTTAGGAAGGGGGTCGGATACGCAGTATTTT. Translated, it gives CASSLGRGSDTQYF.

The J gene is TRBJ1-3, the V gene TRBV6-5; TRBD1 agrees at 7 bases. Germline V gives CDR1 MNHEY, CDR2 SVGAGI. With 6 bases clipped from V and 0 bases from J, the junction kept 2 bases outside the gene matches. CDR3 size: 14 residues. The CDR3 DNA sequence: TGTGCCAGCAGGGGACAGCTCTCTGGAAACACCATATATTTT. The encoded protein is CASRGQLSGNTIYF.

The CDR3 DNA reads TGTGCCAGCAGTGAGGAGAGGGGGCGAAGCCGTCTGTACGAGCAGTACTTC. Amino acids: CASSEERGRSRLYEQYF. The chain recombines TRBV2 with TRBJ2-7, with TRBD1 identical over 7 bases. With V trimmed by 3 bases and J by 4 bases, 15 bases remained unmatched. The CDR3 runs 17 residues. From germline, CDR1 is SNHLY and CDR2 FYNNEI.

The CDR3 coding sequence is TGTGCCAGCAGTCCCGCCGGACAGGGTCGCGGCTATGGCTACACCTTC. This translates into CASSPAGQGRGYGYTF. The J gene is TRBJ1-2, the V gene TRBV28, with 8 bases identical to TRBD1. J gave up 4 bases and V 5 bases, and 12 bases lay outside the gene matches. The CDR3 is made up of 16 amino acids. Per the germline V gene, CDR1 is MDHEN and CDR2 is SYDVKM.

The DNA for the CDR3 is TGTGCCAGTAGTAGAGGGACAGCGAACACCGGGGAGCTGTTTTTT. Its translation is CASSRGTANTGELFF. The V and J genes are TRBV19 and TRBJ2-2; TRBD1 matches 7 bases. The CDR3 runs to 15 residues. CDR1 and CDR2 (germline): LNHDA, SQIVND (reference sequence). The junction had 2 bases not matched to a gene; V was cut back by 4 bases and J by 0 bases.

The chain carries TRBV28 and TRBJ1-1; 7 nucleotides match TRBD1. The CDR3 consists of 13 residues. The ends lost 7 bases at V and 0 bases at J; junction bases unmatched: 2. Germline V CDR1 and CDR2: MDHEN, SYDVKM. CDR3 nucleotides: TGTGCCAGCAAGGGGGCCATGAACACTGAAGCTTTCTTT. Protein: CASKGAMNTEAFF.

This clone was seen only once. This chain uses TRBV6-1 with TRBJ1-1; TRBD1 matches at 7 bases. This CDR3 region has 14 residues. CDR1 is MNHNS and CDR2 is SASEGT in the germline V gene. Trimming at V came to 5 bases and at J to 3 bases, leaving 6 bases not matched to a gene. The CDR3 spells CASSLTGKDTEAFF. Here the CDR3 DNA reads TGTGCCAGCAGTCTGACAGGGAAGGACACTGAAGCTTTCTTT.

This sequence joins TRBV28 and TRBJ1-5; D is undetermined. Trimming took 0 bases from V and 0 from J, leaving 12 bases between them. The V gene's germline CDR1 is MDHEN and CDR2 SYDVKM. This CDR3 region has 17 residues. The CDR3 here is CASSLWGLEDSNQPQHF. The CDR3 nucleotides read TGTGCCAGCAGTTTATGGGGCCTGGAGGATAGCAATCAGCCCCAGCATTTT.

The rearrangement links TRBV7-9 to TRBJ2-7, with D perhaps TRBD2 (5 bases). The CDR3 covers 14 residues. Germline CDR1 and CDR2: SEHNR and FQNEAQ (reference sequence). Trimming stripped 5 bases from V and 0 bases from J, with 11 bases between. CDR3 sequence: CASSLEGSSYEQYF. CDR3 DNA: TGTGCCAGCAGCCTCGAGGGTTCCTCCTACGAGCAGTACTTC.

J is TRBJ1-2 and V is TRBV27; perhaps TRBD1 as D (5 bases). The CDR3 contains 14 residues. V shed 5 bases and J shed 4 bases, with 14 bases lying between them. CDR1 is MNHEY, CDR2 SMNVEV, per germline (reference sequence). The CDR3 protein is CASSPWDLGYGYTF. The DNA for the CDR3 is TGTGCCAGCAGTCCCTGGGACTTGGGCTATGGCTACACCTTC.

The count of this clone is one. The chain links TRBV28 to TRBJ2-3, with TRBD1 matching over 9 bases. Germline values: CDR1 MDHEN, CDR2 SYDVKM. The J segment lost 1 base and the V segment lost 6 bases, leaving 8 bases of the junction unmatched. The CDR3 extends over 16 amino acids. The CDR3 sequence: CASSPWTGEGTDTQYF. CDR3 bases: TGTGCCAGCAGCCCCTGGACAGGGGAGGGCACAGATACGCAGTATTTT.